This T cell receptor beta chain was captured in a study of blood T cell repertoires in COVID-19 (dated by TCRdb to 2018 to 2020). The study in broad terms: Samples from collaborators originated in the United States, Italy and Spain and spanned both the acute and convalescent phases of COVID-19. The repertoires were released in a freely available public database intended as a resource for research on the immune response to SARS-CoV-2. The prospective study material was composed of cDNA or gDNA derived from T cells, B-cell-depleted T cells, or PBMCs. The dataset comprised deeply sampled blood TCRbeta repertoires from subjects exposed to, actively infected with, or recovered from COVID-19. HLA class I and class II types, where available, came from metadata supplied by the sample provider rather than from assay-based typing. Sample metadata almost always included a de-identified subject ID, COVID-19 status, age in years and sex. Samples were obtained from the ongoing ImmuneRACE study (first 160 participants) and from 1,200 or so subjects provided by 6 global collaborators.

The collaborating institutions used their own protocols to collect whole blood in K2EDTA tubes. For TCRbeta analysis, collaborators shipped samples in one of three forms: frozen whole blood, isolated PBMCs, or DNA extracted from either of those sample types. The CDR3 covers 13 residues, taking in both the cysteine and the phenylalanine. The read is trimmed to its CDR3 DNA, 39 bases read in frame from base 1. The junction carries 9 bases between V and J, which are trimmed by 3 bases and 6 bases respectively. Points the paper makes about the study in general: Clinical and demographic metadata were provided uncurated, with the amount varying by source and participant.

The immunoSEQ Assay, a bias-controlled multiplex PCR, was used to amplify TCRbeta CDR3 regions from genomic DNA. Under the source paper's analysis protocol: Nucleated cell counts per sample were estimated from amplification of reference gene primers within the assay. To quantify the absolute abundance of each unique TCRbeta CDR3 rearrangement, sequence reads were collapsed and filtered. For each sample, productive Simpson clonality was calculated as the square root of Simpson's diversity index across productive rearrangements. TCRdb holds this immuneACCESS table with in-frame rearrangements only. Some clones are missing; in checked studies, unresolved V genes explain under half, and the rest has no known cause. D and trimming come from the DNA, and the V and J calls and clone size come from that table. The sample yields approximately 120,000 clones; 70% to 80% were counted once. Roughly 35% of the sample is in the top ten clones.

Many counts were recorded for this clone. Its cognate antigen has yet to be identified. No base-level quality is on record; no much larger clone is a single base apart. This sequence was found in a man aged 40-55 years with active or convalescent COVID-19. The chain is assembled from TRBV12-3 or TRBV12-4 and TRBJ1-5, with TRBD1 perhaps the D gene, on 5 matching bases. Material: peripheral blood. The DNA sequence reads TGTGCCAGCAGTTTTGGGGCAGGTCAGCCCCAGCATTTT. It translates to CASSFGAGQPQHF.